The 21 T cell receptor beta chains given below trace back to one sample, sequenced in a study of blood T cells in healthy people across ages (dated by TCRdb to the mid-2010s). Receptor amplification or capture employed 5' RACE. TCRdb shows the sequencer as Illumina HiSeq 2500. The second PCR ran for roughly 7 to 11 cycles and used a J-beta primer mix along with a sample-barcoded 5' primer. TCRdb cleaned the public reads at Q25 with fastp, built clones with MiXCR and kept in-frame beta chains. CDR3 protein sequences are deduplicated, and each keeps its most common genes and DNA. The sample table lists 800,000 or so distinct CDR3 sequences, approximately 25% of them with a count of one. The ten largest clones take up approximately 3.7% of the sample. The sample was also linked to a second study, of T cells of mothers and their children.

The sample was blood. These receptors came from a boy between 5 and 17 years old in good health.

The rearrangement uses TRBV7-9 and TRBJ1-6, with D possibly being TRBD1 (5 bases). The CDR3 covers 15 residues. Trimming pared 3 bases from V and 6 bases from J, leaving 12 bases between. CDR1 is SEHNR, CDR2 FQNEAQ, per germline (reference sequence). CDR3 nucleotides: TGTGCCAGCAGCTTCTATCAAGGGGCTAATTCACCCCTCCACTTT. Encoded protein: CASSFYQGANSPLHF.

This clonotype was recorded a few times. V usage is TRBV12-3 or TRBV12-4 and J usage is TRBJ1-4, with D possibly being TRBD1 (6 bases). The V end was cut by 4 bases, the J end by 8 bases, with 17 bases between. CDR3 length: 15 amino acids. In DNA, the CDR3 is TGTGCCAGCAGTTCTCTGGGACAAGGATCCGAAAAACTGTTTTTT. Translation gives CASSSLGQGSEKLFF.

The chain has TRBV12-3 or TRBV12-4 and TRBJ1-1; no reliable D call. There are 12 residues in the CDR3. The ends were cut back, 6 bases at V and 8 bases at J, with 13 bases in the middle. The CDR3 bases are TGTGCCAGCAGCTGGACCGAATTAGAAGCTTTCTTT. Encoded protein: CASSWTELEAFF.

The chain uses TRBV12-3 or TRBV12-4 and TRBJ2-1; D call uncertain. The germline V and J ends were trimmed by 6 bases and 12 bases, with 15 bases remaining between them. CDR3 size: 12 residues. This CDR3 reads CASSSPVVGQFF. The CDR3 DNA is TGTGCCAGCAGCTCACCCGTTGTCGGGCAGTTCTTC.

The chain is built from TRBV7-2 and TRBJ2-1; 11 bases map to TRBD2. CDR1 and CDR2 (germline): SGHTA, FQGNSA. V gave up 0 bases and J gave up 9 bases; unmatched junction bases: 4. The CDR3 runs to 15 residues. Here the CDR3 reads CASSLALAGGGEQFF. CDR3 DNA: TGTGCCAGCAGCTTAGCTCTAGCGGGAGGAGGTGAGCAGTTCTTC.

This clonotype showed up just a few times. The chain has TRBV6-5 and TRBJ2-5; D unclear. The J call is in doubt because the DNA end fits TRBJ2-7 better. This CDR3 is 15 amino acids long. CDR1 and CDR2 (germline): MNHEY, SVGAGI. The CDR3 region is CASSPQRISSYEQYF. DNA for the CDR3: TGTGCCAGCAGTCCGCAGAGAATAAGCTCCTACGAGCAGTACTTC.

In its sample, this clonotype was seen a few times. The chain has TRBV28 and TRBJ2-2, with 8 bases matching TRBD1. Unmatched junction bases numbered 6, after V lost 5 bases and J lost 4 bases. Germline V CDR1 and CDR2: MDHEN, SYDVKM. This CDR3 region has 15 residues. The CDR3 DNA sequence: TGTGCCAGCAGTATGGACAGGGTTACCACCGGGGAGCTGTTTTTT. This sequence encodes CASSMDRVTTGELFF.

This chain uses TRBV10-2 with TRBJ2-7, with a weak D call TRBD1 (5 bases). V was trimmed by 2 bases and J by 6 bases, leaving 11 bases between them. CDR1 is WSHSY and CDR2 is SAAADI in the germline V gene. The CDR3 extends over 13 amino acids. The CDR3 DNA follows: TGCGCCAGCAGTGAGCAAGGGGTCGGCGAGCAGTACTTC. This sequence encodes CASSEQGVGEQYF.

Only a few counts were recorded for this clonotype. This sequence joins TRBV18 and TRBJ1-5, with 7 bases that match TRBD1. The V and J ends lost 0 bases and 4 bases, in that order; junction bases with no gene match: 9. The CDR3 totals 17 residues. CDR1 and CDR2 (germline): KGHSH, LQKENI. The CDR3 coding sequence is TGTGCCAGCTCACCACCCGGAGGGGGCCAGGGAAATCAGCCCCAGCATTTT. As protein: CASSPPGGGQGNQPQHF. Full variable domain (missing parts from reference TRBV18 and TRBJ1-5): NAGVMQNPRHLVRRRGQEARLRCSPMKGHSHVYWYRQLPEEGLKFMVYLQKENIIDESGMPKERFSAEFPKEGPSILRIQQVVRGDSAAYFCASSPPGGGQGNQPQHFGDGTRLSIL.

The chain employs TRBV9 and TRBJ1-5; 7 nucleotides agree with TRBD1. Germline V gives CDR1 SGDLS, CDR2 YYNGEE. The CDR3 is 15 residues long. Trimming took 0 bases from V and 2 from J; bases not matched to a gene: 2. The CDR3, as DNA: TGTGCCAGCAGCGTAGAGGGGGCAGGCAATCAGCCCCAGCATTTT. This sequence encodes CASSVEGAGNQPQHF.

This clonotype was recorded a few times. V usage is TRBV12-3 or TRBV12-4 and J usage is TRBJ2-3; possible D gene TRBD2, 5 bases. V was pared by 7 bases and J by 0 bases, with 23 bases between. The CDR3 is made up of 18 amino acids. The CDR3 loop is CASMRPAVRETSTDTQYF. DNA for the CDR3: TGTGCCAGCATGAGGCCCGCGGTTCGGGAAACTAGCACAGATACGCAGTATTTT.

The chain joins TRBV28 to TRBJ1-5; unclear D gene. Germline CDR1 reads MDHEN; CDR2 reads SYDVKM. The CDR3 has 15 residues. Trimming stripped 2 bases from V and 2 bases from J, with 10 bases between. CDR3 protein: CASSLLGLGNQPQHF. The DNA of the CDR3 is TGTGCCAGCAGTTTACTGGGATTGGGCAATCAGCCCCAGCATTTT.

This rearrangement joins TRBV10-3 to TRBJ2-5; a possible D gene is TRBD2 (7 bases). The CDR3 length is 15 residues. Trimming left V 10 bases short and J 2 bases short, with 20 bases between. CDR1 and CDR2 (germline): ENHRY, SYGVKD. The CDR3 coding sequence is TGTGCCAGCGCATTGGGGGGGCAAGGGCAAGAGACCCAGTACTTC. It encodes CASALGGQGQETQYF.

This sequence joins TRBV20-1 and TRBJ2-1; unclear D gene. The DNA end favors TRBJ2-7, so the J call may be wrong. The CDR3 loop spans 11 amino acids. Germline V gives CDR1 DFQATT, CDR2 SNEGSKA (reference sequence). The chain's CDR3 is CSARVRYEQYF. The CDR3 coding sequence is TGCAGTGCTAGAGTGCGCTACGAGCAGTACTTC.

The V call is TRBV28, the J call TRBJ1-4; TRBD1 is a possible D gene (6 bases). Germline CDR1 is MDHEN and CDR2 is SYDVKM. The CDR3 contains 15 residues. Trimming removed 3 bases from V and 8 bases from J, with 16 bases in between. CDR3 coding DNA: TGTGCCAGCAGTTTCACAGGGCCCTCTCGAGAAAAACTGTTTTTT. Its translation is CASSFTGPSREKLFF.

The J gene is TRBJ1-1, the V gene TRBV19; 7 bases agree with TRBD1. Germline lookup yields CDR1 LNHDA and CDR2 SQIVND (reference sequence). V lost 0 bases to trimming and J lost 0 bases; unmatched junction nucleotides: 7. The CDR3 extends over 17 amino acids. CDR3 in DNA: TGTGCCAGTAGTATAGACTCGACAGGGCCCATGAACACTGAAGCTTTCTTT. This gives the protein CASSIDSTGPMNTEAFF.

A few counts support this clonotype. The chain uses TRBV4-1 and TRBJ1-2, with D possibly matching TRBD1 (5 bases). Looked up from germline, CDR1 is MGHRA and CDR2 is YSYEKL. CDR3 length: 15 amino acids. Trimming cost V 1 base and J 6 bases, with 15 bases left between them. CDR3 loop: CASSQASGPSHGYTF. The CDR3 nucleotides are TGCGCCAGCAGCCAAGCCTCGGGACCATCTCATGGCTACACCTTC.

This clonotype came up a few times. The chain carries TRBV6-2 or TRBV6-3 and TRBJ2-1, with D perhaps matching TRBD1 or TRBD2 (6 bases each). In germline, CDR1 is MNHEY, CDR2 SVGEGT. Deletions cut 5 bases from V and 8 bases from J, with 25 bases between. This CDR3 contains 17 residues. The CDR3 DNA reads TGTGCCAGCAGTACCTGGAGGGGGACGGGTTTGGTTGATGAGCAGTTCTTC. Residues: CASSTWRGTGLVDEQFF.

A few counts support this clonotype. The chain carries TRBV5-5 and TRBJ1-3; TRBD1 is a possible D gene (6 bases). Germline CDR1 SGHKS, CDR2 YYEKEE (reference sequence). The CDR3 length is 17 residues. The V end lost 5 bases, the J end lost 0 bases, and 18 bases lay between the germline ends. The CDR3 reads CASSAGQTLISGNTIYF. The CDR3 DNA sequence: TGTGCCAGCAGTGCTGGACAGACCTTAATCTCTGGAAACACCATATATTTT. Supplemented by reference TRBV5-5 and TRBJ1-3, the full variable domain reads DAGVTQSPTHLIKTRGQQVTLRCSPISGHKSVSWYQQVLGQGPQFIFQYYEKEERGRGNFPDRFSARQFPNYSSELNVNALLLGDSALYLCASSAGQTLISGNTIYFGEGSWLTVV.

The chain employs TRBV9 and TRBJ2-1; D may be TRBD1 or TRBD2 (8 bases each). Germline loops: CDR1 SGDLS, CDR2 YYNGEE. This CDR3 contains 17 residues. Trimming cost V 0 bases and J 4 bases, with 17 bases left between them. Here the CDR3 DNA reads TGTGCCAGCAGCGTAGGGGCAGGGGGCGGGAGGTACAATGAGCAGTTCTTC. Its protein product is CASSVGAGGGRYNEQFF.

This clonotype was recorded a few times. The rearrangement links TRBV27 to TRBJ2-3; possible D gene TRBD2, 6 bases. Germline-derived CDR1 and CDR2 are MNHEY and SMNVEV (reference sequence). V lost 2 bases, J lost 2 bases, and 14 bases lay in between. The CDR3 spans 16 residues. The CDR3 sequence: CASSLVEGQYTDTQYF. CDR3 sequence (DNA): TGTGCCAGCAGTTTAGTGGAGGGGCAATACACAGATACGCAGTATTTT.